This TCR beta chain was sequenced in a study of T cell responses to AZD1222 COVID-19 vaccine. With respect to this clone: Its antigen is as yet unknown.

Overall study results and limits: Increased Spike-specific TCR breadth and depth were observed after two AZD1222 doses.

V was clipped by 0 bases and J by 0 bases; unmatched bases: 2. Germline lookup yields CDR1 SGHNT and CDR2 YYREEE (reference sequence). CDR3 size: 15 residues. Sequencing was performed with immunoSEQ multiplex PCR; in TCRdb, only in-frame clones are kept and a portion is missing. Seen here are roughly 160,000 clones, 85% to 90% observed once, and the top ten hold over 4.5%. Sequences were derived from peripheral blood, sampled on day 0 of AZD1222 vaccination. The chain uses TRBV5-4 and TRBJ2-7; 8 bases match TRBD2. This clonotype was sampled from an adult in good health. CDR3 in amino acids: CASSLGGLGSYEQYF. As DNA, the CDR3 is TGTGCCAGCAGCTTGGGGGGACTAGGCTCCTACGAGCAGTACTTC. The variable domain in full, with the rest retrieved from reference TRBV5-4 and TRBJ2-7, is ETGVTQSPTHLIKTRGQQVTLRCSSQSGHNTVSWYQQALGQGPQFIFQYYREEENGRGNFPPRFSGLQFPNYSSELNVNALELDDSALYLCASSLGGLGSYEQYFGPGTRLTVT.